This T cell receptor beta chain was captured in a study of T-cell memory formation after mild COVID-19. General study points: Cross-reactive memory apparently joined, as some responding clones appeared in pre-infection memory. Clonal second-wave expansions that peaked on day 37 had unconfirmed SARS-CoV-2 specificity. Chiefly within CM and EM were the contracting CD4+ clones; CD8+ ones were within EMRA.

5'RACE with constant-segment primers yielded barcoded, UMI-tagged TCR alpha and TCR beta cDNA libraries. Each CDR3 protein is one row after TCRdb ran MiXCR on the 5' RACE reads. This table has about 470,000 distinct CDR3 sequences, 18% appearing once. As to this clonotype: The antigen remains unidentified.

V was shortened by 4 bases and J by 9 bases, with 19 bases between the two germline ends. This CDR3 is 14 amino acids long. CDR1 is MDHEN and CDR2 is SYDVKM in the germline V gene. V usage is TRBV28 and J usage is TRBJ2-7; D might be TRBD1 (6 bases). The sequence derives from an adult woman who had mild COVID-19 (a few samples of this study predate the infection). Cell type and time point are not known. The specimen sequenced was PBMCs or a T cell subset sorted from them (not recorded which). The CDR3 region has the DNA TGTGCCAGCAGTTCCAACCCCACCTCGGACAGGCAGTACTTC. This gives the protein CASSSNPTSDRQYF.